This T cell receptor beta chain emerged from a study of shared clonotypes between healthy human individuals. General study findings and limits: Generally, naive subsets came out with larger estimated richness than memory subsets. The authors sampled blood alone, and tissue repertoires likely differ.

A remark on this clone: Its antigen is currently unknown.

Per sorted-subset replicate PCR, input was approximately 0.2 ug DNA, representing tens of thousands of T cell genomes. The data were produced by immunoSEQ multiplex PCR, yet TCRdb's version contains in-frame clones alone and is incomplete. The table shows approximately 2.3 million clones, with over 90% occurring only once. The V and J ends lost 5 bases and 6 bases, in that order; junction bases with no gene match: 14. Germline V gives CDR1 SGDLS, CDR2 YYNGEE. CDR3 size: 17 residues. Every contributor of samples was a Caucasian grown-up residing in Nashville, Tennessee. The receptor was isolated from a man younger than 30 in good health. Some clones in this sample may be carry-over from other donors' samples. The J gene is TRBJ2-1, the V gene TRBV9, with 10 positions matching TRBD2. Sequenced: naive CD4+ T cells from PBMCs. Subset noted: CD45RA+ positively selected. CDR3 sequence (DNA): TGTGCCAGCAGTGGTCAGGGGCGTCTAGCGGGAGTCAATGAGCAGTTCTTC. Translating it yields CASSGQGRLAGVNEQFF.